The 4 T cell receptor beta chains given below trace back to one sample, sequenced in a study of T cell changes during pregnancy in multiple sclerosis. The repertoire was sequenced with immunoSEQ multiplex PCR; TCRdb's copy has only in-frame clones and lacks some. The data show about 20,000 clones, with about 90% seen just once and approximately 0.71% held by the top ten. This material consisted of CD4+ T cells from peripheral blood mononuclear cells, taken in the third trimester of pregnancy. These receptors came from a female donor in good health, enrolled as a control in a pregnancy study.

This CDR3 is CASSVGSFSNEQFF. CDR3 nucleotide sequence: TGTGCCAGCAGCGTAGGTAGTTTTTCCAATGAGCAGTTCTTC. The chain combines TRBV9 with TRBJ2-1; unclear D gene. CDR1 and CDR2 from the germline V gene are SGDLS and YYNGEE. The CDR3 contains 14 residues. V lost 0 bases and J 6 bases, leaving 10 bases between the germline ends.

The genes are TRBV18 and TRBJ1-5, with D uncertain. The V end was cut by 1 base, the J end by 3 bases, with 4 bases between. Germline V CDR1 and CDR2: KGHSH, LQKENI. The CDR3 is made up of 13 amino acids. CDR3 sequence reads: CASSPHNNQPQHF. The CDR3 nucleotides read TGTGCCAGCTCACCACATAACAATCAGCCCCAGCATTTT.

The CDR3: CASTMDSFTDTQYF. The CDR3, as DNA: TGCGCCAGCACTATGGACTCATTCACAGATACGCAGTATTTT. V and J are TRBV5-1 and TRBJ2-3; tentatively, D is TRBD2 (5 bases). V was shortened by 6 bases and J by 2 bases, with 13 bases between the two germline ends. Germline CDR1 and CDR2: SGHRS and YFSETQ. The length of the CDR3 is 14 residues. The full variable domain, completed using reference TRBV5-1 and TRBJ2-3, is KAGVTQTPRYLIKTRGQQVTLSCSPISGHRSVSWYQQTPGQGLQFLFEYFSETQRNKGNFPGRFSGRQFSNSRSEMNVSTLELGDSALYLCASTMDSFTDTQYFGPGTRLTVL.

This clone has just a few counts. V gene TRBV27 combines with J gene TRBJ2-1; 9 bases match TRBD1. Trimming at V came to 10 bases and at J to 8 bases, leaving 12 bases not matched to a gene. Germline-derived CDR1 and CDR2 are MNHEY and SMNVEV (reference sequence). The CDR3 has 14 residues. CDR3 sequence: CAISRDRVLDEQFF. In nucleotides, the CDR3 is TGTGCCATCTCCCGGGACAGGGTTTTAGATGAGCAGTTCTTC.